This T cell receptor beta chain emerged from a study of cytomegalovirus exposure and HLA in healthy donors (dated by TCRdb to 2015 to 2018). For the study in its entirety: According to an earlier analysis of 587 of the donors, roughly 180 million T cells yielded 117 million unique TCR beta sequences and 276 Gb of sequence data. Donor age, sex, ethnicity and CMV serostatus were collected together with the repertoire data. Among about 410 genotyped donors of the cohort, an average of around 250,000 unique TCR beta nucleotide sequences was sequenced per donor, of which approximately 18% were non-productive. Genome-wide SNP genotypes for about 65% of the roughly 700 donors were used in a later genetic analysis, which treated that subset as a discovery cohort. All discovery cohort repertoires had been generated using a single sequencing platform. Besides the first cohort of under 700 subjects, a separate validation cohort made up of 120 or so different subjects was used. In the later analysis, no new phenotypic data were used to find candidate immune exposures; instead, reliance was placed on TCR beta sequences and their occurrence across donors. Typing coverage varied by locus: about 620-640 donors for A, B, C, DRB1 and DQB1; more than 500 for DQA1; more than 600 for DPA1; under 490 for DPB1. In a later analysis, previously published TCR beta repertoires from 600 to 850 donors were re-analyzed and high-resolution HLA genotyping was added so that TCR occurrence patterns could be studied. Of the approximately 400 genotyped donors, 65% to 90% were placed in the genetic ancestry cluster associated with self-reported Caucasian donors. The aim of the study was to test whether cataloging public T cell receptors could identify signatures of past pathogen exposure. High-throughput TCR immunosequencing, statistical association of individual TCRs with disease status, and machine learning were combined to predict cytomegalovirus infection status. Both class I and class II loci were covered by HLA typing, at four-digit resolution. Using immunosequencing, the study profiled T cell repertoires from about 650 subjects and related those repertoires to cytomegalovirus serostatus. An earlier analysis of 587 of the donors used high-throughput TCR beta sequencing to judge whether each TCR beta V gene segment behaved as functional or pseudogenic. Because of strong linkage in the cohort, roughly five DR-DQ haplotypes were treated as single units for association and clustering. Approximately 310 gigabases of sequencing data and around 80 million unique TCR sequences made up an early release that covered around 640 HLA-typed donors. Beyond this particular receptor, the publication reports: Several of the top co-occurrence clusters appeared to be linked to parvovirus B19, influenza, CMV and Epstein-Barr virus, according to a later analysis. Because counts were too low, roughly 16 rarely observed V segments, including chromosome 9 orphons, were excluded from the earlier analysis of 587 of the donors. The authors suggested that the approach could potentially be generalized to other disease states and immunological phenotypes. A later analysis found that most CMV-associated TCR beta chains appeared HLA-restricted, with HLA associations seemingly driven largely by CMV exposure. Correlated functional status among segregating V segments might reflect linkage disequilibrium, but an unknown experimental factor could not be ruled out. Because some donors lacked HLA typing at each locus, the association tests relied only on the typed subset. Across donors, most TCR sequences were observed very rarely, whereas some public TCRs were present in many individuals. The sequencing pipeline was judged likely to have produced a cluster of highly shared sequence variants as a technical artifact. The study listed approximately 150 TCR beta chains as associated with cytomegalovirus. The classifier was reported to diagnose cytomegalovirus status with high specificity and sensitivity in both the original cohort and the validation cohort. In a later analysis, the rate of TCR association differed among HLA loci, with DRB1 alleles having the most associated TCRs and HLA-C alleles having the fewest. In a later analysis, HLA-associated TCR beta chains were found to be more clonally expanded and to have lower generation probabilities than equally common non-associated chains. In this cohort, only TCR beta chains were sequenced, and detectable features were limited by the absence of alpha or paired-chain data. Some IMGT-functional V segments, including TRBV6-2 and TRBV6-3, could not be distinguished by the 87-base-pair reads and were therefore excluded. A later genetic analysis reported fewer N-insertions in productive TCRs among donors in an Asian-associated ancestry cluster than the approximately 670-donor mean. Sequencing depth was assumed to be roughly uniform across donors in the presence/absence analyses, though that assumption may not hold. In a later analysis, 16,951 TCR beta sequences were associated with specific HLA alleles at a false discovery rate of 0.05. Assigning TCR associations to individual alleles was difficult when HLA alleles, especially DR and DQ, strongly co-occurred. The only immune exposure information available for the cohort was CMV serostatus. A further reported finding was that TCR beta sequences accurately predicted the HLA-A and HLA-B alleles for most subjects in the first cohort. In a later genetic analysis, a missense DCLRE1C variant was associated with V-gene and J-gene trimming of TCR beta chains, and the association was replicated in an independent cohort. In an earlier analysis of about 600 of the donors, most TCR beta V segments appeared in productive rearrangements about 90% or about 30% of the time, broadly matching IMGT annotations. In vitro tests confirmed that a few of the cytomegalovirus-associated TCR beta chains recognize cytomegalovirus antigens.

CDR1 is given as SGHVS and CDR2 as FNYEAQ, both from the germline V gene. From cysteine to phenylalanine, the CDR3 is 18 amino acids long. Only CDR3 DNA remains: 54 bases, in frame from the first base. For this chain, trimming is 4 bases at the V end and 3 bases at the J end, and the number of junction bases without a gene match is 11. The library was obtained by the immunoSEQ multiplex PCR assay. For the multiplex PCR, a mixture combining 60 forward primers for TCR Vbeta segments and 13 reverse primers for TCR Jbeta segments was used. A multiplex PCR assay on genomic DNA amplified the CDR3 region of rearranged TCR beta genes. Amplified TCR beta libraries were sequenced as 87-base-pair reads on the Illumina HiSeq System. The authors' pipeline ran thus. Across the roughly 600 repertoires, a later analysis counted approximately 83 million unique TCR beta chains, around 11 million of which were shared by at least two donors. Raw reads were error-corrected and collapsed into unique sequences by a nearest-neighbor algorithm in which closely related sequences were merged to remove PCR and sequencing errors. V, D and J gene segments were assigned by aligning CDR3 sequences to IMGT reference sequences. For a sequence to be retained, at least a six-nucleotide match to both a V gene segment and a J gene segment was required. Rearrangements were called productive when the CDR3 lacked stop codons and stayed in frame with V and J; all others were non-productive. CDR3 was defined according to IMGT convention as the region running from the second conserved V-encoded cysteine to the conserved J-encoded phenylalanine. Sequences without an unambiguous match to a single V gene segment were excluded from the earlier analysis of 500 to 700 of the donors. In an earlier analysis of 450 to 700 of the donors, V segments were called functional above 56.7% productive rearrangements and were called segregating when the between-donor standard deviation exceeded 5%. A statistical classification framework was developed to diagnose cytomegalovirus status using the catalog of TCR beta chain sequences. V and J gene assignment, in a later analysis, came from comparing TCR nucleotide sequences with IMGT/GENE-DB human TR gene sequences. In a later analysis, CDR3 sequences and most-parsimonious VDJ recombination scenarios were assigned using the TCRdist pipeline. In a later analysis, each TCR beta chain was defined by its CDR3 amino acid sequence together with its V-gene family, and reads without a unique V-gene family were excluded. To address suspected cross-contamination and a sequencing artifact, a later analysis removed over 500 highly shared, low-generation-probability nucleotide sequences. A later analysis calculated a clonal expansion index for each public chain from normalized within-repertoire ranks of inferred template counts. In a later analysis, generation probabilities were computed using a VDJ recombination model fitted to out-of-frame rearrangements, and the results were checked against IGoR. In a later analysis, hypergeometric tests were used to score TCR-TCR, TCR-HLA and TCR-CMV co-occurrence, with a repertoire-size bias correction applied to TCR pairs. A later analysis estimated false discovery rates by permuting HLA or CMV assignments 20 times. In a later analysis, co-occurring TCRs were grouped using DBSCAN, and TCRdist sequence similarity was added for clustering within HLA-allele-positive subsets. Repertoires with fewer than 30,000 or more than 120,000 public chains were left out of co-occurrence clustering, as were five repertoires with anomalous nucleotide sharing. TCRdb provides this immuneACCESS table in a form limited to in-frame rearrangements. Some clones are lacking; in checked studies, under half of them reflect an unresolved V gene, and why the rest are absent is not known. V and J calls and clone size are those listed in that table; D and trimming were worked out from the DNA. This sample has about 190,000 clones in its table, and 65% to 85% of those were observed once. Around 2% of the sample rests with the top ten.

Of note for this clone: No cognate antigen has been identified for it. The input lacks base qualities; no much larger clone sits a single base away.

The cohort consisted of 666 healthy bone marrow donors. At the time of sampling, all cohort members were nominally healthy, though unrecorded immune exposures were likely present. The donor tested CMV seronegative, placing the donor among the 350 or so seronegative members of the cohort. Each donor provided a peripheral blood sample, and peripheral blood mononuclear cells were used for TCR beta sequencing. Genomic DNA was extracted from the blood cell samples with the Qiagen DNeasy Blood Extraction Kit. The sequence was collected from a man aged 18 to 29 in good health and CMV-seronegative. The sequencing input was PBMCs. The chain links TRBV7-6 with TRBJ2-2, and TRBD1 matches 10 of the central bases. This receptor carries the CDR3 CASSSPPGTGAHTGELFF. The DNA reads TGTGCCAGCAGCTCACCCCCCGGGACAGGGGCCCACACCGGGGAGCTGTTTTTT.